This T cell receptor beta chain originates from a study of T cells in Graves' hyperthyroidism and ophthalmopathy. Trimming removed 4 bases from V and 7 bases from J, with 11 bases in between. Germline V gene sequence: CDR1 GTSNPN, CDR2 SVGIG (reference sequence). The length of the CDR3 is 12 residues. Amplified TCR beta CDR3 regions came from RNA transcripts. Using the HTBI primer set, a first-round RT-PCR was run on the TCR CDR3. TCRdb independently ran MiXCR on the multiplex PCR reads; one entry per CDR3 protein. The repertoire holds hundreds of thousands of distinct CDR3 sequences, with about a sixth as singletons.

This chain connects TRBV30 to TRBJ2-1, with a weak D call TRBD2 (6 bases). The material sequenced was blood. The source is a woman younger than 35 with Graves' hyperthyroidism. In DNA form, the CDR3 reads TGTGCCTGGACCCGGGAGAGAAATGAGCAGTTCTTC. This sequence encodes CAWTRERNEQFF.